These T cell receptor beta chains were read from a single sample in a study of T cells after yellow fever vaccination. One entry per CDR3 protein, called by TCRdb with MiXCR from the 5' RACE reads. The sample has about 320,000 distinct CDR3 sequences, around 4.3% seen once. The sample in question was PBMCs, obtained 15 days after the yellow fever booster vaccination. Source of these receptors: a man aged 18 to 30 who received the YFV17D yellow fever vaccine. Both conserved end residues are part of each CDR3. A D gene is named only where the DNA matches it firmly. The size field is filled for only some rows; it gives once, few, many or a size class.

TRBV20-1,TRBD2,TRBJ2-3,.,CSASAHLRTSGSTDTQYF,TGCAGTGCTAGTGCACACCTGAGGACTAGCGGGAGCACAGATACGCAGTATTTT
TRBV9,.,TRBJ2-3,many,CASSVGSTDTQYF,TGTGCCAGCAGCGTAGGCTCAACAGATACGCAGTATTTT
TRBV7-9,.,TRBJ1-1,many,CASSLIDGNTEAFF,TGTGCCAGCAGCTTAATTGACGGGAACACTGAAGCTTTCTTT
TRBV25-1,TRBD1,TRBJ2-5,many,CASRRGRETQYF,TGTGCCAGCAGAAGGGGGCGAGAGACCCAGTACTTC
TRBV20-1,TRBD1,TRBJ1-3,many,CSATLRDRGNTIYF,TGCAGTGCTACCCTAAGGGACAGGGGAAACACCATATATTTT
TRBV5-6,.,TRBJ2-5,many,CASSRRSLGGETQYF,TGTGCCAGCAGCCGAAGATCGTTGGGAGGAGAGACCCAGTACTTC
TRBV23-1,.,TRBJ1-6,few,CASSPRARAHNSPLHF,TGCGCCAGCAGTCCCCGCGCCAGGGCACATAATTCACCCCTCCACTTT
TRBV5-1,.,TRBJ1-2,many,CASSSQGNYGYTF,TGCGCCAGCAGCTCGCAGGGTAACTATGGCTACACCTTC
TRBV6-5,TRBD2,TRBJ2-5,few,CASSYLGLAETQYF,TGTGCCAGCAGTTACCTGGGACTAGCGGAGACCCAGTACTTC
TRBV10-3,TRBD1,TRBJ1-2,few,CAISPGQGIDYTF,TGTGCCATCAGCCCGGGACAGGGAATCGACTACACCTTC
TRBV24-1,TRBD1,TRBJ2-3,few,CATSESGTGVADTQYF,TGTGCCACCAGTGAATCCGGGACAGGGGTTGCAGATACGCAGTATTTT
TRBV11-2,.,TRBJ2-5,many,CASRSRLDTYQETQYF,TGTGCCAGCAGATCCCGACTGGATACATACCAAGAGACCCAGTACTTC
TRBV14,.,TRBJ1-1,few,CASSQAGALNTEAFF,TGTGCCAGCAGCCAAGCCGGGGCGCTGAACACTGAAGCTTTCTTT
TRBV7-9,.,TRBJ2-7,few,CASSLIQGVHEQYF,TGTGCCAGCAGCTTAATTCAGGGCGTCCACGAGCAGTACTTC
TRBV5-4,.,TRBJ2-1,few,CASSPERHHSYNEQFF,TGTGCCAGCAGCCCCGAGAGGCATCACTCCTACAATGAGCAGTTCTTC
TRBV13,TRBD2,TRBJ2-3,few,CASSPGAGGPGADTQYF,TGTGCCAGCAGCCCGGGAGCGGGGGGGCCTGGGGCAGATACGCAGTATTTT
TRBV3-1,.,TRBJ1-1,.,CASSPEWGNTEAFF,TGTGCCAGCAGCCCTGAATGGGGGAACACTGAAGCTTTCTTT
TRBV12-3/TRBV12-4,.,TRBJ1-1,few,CASRTPWGTEAFF,TGTGCCAGCAGGACTCCCTGGGGGACTGAAGCTTTCTTT
TRBV5-1,.,TRBJ2-3,many,CASSLALATDTQYF,TGCGCCAGCAGCTTGGCCCTAGCGACAGATACGCAGTATTTT
TRBV7-9,TRBD2,TRBJ2-5,many,CASSSRLAGETQYF,TGTGCCAGCAGCTCCCGACTAGCCGGAGAGACCCAGTACTTC
TRBV6-2/TRBV6-3,.,TRBJ2-7,many,CASEHPTYEQYF,TGTGCCAGCGAACATCCTACCTACGAGCAGTACTTC
TRBV12-5,TRBD1,TRBJ1-1,.,CASGQEGGTEAFF,TGTGCTAGCGGACAGGAGGGGGGCACTGAAGCTTTCTTT